This TCR beta chain originates from a study of OX40 agonist ivuxolimab in advanced cancers. Background on the study: Across the patients, intravenous ivuxolimab was delivered every 2 weeks at 0.01 to 10 mg/kg. A male proportion of over 75% was recorded, with mean age about 60 years and range roughly 23 to 79.

Regarding the study as a whole: Researchers report that CD8+ T cells had, on average, more expanded clones than CD4+. Part of the nonresponder group also had normalized T-cell clonal expansion that was low.

Some clones are missing from TCRdb's copy, which holds only in-frame ones; the method was immunoSEQ multiplex PCR. The sample yields some 66,000 clones, 85% seen once. Germline CDR1 ENHRY, CDR2 SYGVKD. The V end was cut by 3 bases, the J end by 7 bases, with 9 bases between. This CDR3 region has 12 residues. This clone came up once. Antigen specificity is unknown. This rearrangement joins TRBV10-3 to TRBJ1-2, with a possible D match to TRBD1 (5 bases). The source was CD4+ or CD8+ T cells sorted from blood, collected in a trial of the OX40 agonist ivuxolimab. This TCR was sampled from an adult with an advanced solid tumor such as melanoma, head and neck, liver or kidney cancer. In nucleotides, the CDR3 is TGTGCCATCAGTGAACGCGGGGGTGGCTACACCTTC. This gives the protein CAISERGGGYTF.